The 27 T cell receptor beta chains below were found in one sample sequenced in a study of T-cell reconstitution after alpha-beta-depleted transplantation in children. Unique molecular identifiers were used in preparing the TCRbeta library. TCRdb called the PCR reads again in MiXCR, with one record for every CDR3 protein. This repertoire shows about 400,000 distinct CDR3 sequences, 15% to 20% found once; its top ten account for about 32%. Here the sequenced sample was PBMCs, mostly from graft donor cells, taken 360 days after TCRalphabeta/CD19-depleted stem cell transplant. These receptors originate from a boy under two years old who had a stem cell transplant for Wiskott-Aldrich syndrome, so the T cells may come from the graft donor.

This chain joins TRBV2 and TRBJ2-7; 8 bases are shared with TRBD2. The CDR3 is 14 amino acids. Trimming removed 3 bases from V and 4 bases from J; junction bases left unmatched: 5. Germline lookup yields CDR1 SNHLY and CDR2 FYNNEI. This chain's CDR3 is CASSEERGKYEQYF. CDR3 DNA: TGTGCCAGCAGTGAGGAGCGGGGGAAATACGAGCAGTACTTC.

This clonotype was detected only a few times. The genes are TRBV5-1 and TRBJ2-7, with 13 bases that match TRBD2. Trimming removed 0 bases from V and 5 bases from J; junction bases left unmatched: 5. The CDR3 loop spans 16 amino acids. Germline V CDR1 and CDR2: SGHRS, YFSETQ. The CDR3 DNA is TGCGCCAGCAGCTTGGTAGGACTAGCGGGAGTCGACGAGCAGTACTTC. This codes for CASSLVGLAGVDEQYF.

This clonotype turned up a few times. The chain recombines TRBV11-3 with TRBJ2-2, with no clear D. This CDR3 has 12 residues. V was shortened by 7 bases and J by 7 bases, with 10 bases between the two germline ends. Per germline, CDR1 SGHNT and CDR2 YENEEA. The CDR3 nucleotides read TGTGCCAGCAAAGTGGCAGGCGGGGAGCTGTTTTTT. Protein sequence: CASKVAGGELFF.

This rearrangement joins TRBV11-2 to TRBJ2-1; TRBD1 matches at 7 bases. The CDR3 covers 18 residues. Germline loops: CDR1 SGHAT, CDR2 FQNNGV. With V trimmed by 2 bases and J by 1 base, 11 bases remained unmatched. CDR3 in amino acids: CASSLIGRTGSSYNEQFF. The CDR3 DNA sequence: TGTGCCAGCAGCTTAATTGGCCGGACAGGCTCTTCCTACAATGAGCAGTTCTTC.

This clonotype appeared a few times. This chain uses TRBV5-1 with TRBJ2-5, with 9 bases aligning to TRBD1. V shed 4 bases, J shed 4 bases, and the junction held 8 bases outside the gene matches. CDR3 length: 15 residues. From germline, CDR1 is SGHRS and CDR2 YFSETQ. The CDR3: CASSLIGQGIETQYF. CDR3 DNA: TGCGCCAGCAGCCTCATAGGACAGGGGATAGAGACCCAGTACTTC. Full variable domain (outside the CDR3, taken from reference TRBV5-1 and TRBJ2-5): KAGVTQTPRYLIKTRGQQVTLSCSPISGHRSVSWYQQTPGQGLQFLFEYFSETQRNKGNFPGRFSGRQFSNSRSEMNVSTLELGDSALYLCASSLIGQGIETQYFGPGTRLLVL.

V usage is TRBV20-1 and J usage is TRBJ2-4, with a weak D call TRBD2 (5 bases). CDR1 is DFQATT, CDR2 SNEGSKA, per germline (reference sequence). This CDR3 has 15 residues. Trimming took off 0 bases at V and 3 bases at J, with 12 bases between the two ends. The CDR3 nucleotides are TGCAGTGCTAGAGATAGGAACCGGGGCAAAAACATTCAGTACTTC. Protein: CSARDRNRGKNIQYF.

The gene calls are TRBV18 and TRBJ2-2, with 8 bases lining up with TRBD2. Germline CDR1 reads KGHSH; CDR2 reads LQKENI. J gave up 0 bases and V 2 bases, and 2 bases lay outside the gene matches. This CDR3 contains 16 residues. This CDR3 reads CASSPVGGANTGELFF. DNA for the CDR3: TGTGCCAGCTCACCAGTCGGGGGGGCGAACACCGGGGAGCTGTTTTTT.

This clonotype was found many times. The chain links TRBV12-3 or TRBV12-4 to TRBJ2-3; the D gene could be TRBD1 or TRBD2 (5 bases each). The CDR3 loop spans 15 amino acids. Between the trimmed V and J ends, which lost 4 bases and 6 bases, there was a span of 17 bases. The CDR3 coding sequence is TGTGCCAGCAGTTCACTCCGGGACCCCTGGGATACGCAGTATTTT. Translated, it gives CASSSLRDPWDTQYF.

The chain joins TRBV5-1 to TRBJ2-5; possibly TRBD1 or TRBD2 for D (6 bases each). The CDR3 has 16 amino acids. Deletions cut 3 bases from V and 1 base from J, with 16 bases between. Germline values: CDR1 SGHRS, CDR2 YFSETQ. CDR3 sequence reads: CASSSSRGLRQETQYF. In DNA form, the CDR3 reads TGCGCCAGCAGCTCCTCCAGGGGACTCCGCCAAGAGACCCAGTACTTC.

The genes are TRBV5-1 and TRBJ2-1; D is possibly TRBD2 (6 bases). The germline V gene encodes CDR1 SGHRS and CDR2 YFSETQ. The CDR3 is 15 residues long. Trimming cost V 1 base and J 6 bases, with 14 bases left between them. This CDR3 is CASSLQGGWTNEQFF. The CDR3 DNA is TGCGCCAGCAGCTTGCAGGGAGGATGGACCAATGAGCAGTTCTTC.

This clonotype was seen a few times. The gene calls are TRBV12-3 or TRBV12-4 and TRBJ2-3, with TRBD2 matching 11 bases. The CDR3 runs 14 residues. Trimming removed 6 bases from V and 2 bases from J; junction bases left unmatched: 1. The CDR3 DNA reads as TGTGCCAGCAGGACTAGCGGGACCACAGATACGCAGTATTTT. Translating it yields CASRTSGTTDTQYF.

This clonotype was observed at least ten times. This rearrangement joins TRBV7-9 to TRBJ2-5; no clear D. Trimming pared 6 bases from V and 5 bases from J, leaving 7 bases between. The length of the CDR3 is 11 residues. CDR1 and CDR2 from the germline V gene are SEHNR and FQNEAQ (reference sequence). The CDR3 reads CASSFTETQYF. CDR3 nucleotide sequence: TGTGCCAGCAGTTTCACGGAGACCCAGTACTTC.

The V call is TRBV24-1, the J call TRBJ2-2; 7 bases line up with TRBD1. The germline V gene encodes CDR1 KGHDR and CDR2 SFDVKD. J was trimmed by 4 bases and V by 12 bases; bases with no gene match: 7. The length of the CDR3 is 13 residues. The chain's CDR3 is CAANRGSTGELFF. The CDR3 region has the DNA TGTGCCGCGAACAGGGGAAGCACCGGGGAGCTGTTTTTT.

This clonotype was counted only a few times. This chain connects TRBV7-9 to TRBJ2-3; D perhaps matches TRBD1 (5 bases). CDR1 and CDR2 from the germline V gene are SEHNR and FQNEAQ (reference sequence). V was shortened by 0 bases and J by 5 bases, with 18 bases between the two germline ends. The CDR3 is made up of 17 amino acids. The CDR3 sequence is CASSLAAAHRLLDTQYF. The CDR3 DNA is TGTGCCAGCAGCTTAGCCGCCGCGCACAGGCTGCTAGATACGCAGTATTTT.

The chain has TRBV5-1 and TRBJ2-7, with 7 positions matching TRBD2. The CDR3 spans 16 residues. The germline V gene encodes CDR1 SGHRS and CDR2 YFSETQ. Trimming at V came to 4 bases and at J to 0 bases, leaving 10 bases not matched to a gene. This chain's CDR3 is CASSPTSVRVSYEQYF. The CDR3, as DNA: TGCGCCAGCAGCCCAACTAGCGTACGAGTCTCCTACGAGCAGTACTTC.

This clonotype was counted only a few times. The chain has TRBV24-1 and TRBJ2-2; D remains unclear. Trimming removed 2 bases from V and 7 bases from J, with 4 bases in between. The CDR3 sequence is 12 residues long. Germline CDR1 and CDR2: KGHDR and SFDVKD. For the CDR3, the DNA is TGTGCCACCAGTGATTGGTACGGGGAGCTGTTTTTT. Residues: CATSDWYGELFF.

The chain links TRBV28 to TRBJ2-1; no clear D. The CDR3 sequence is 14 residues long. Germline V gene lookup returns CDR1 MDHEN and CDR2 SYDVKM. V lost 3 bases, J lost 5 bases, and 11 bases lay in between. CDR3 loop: CASSLGGLNNEQFF. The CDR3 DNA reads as TGTGCCAGCAGTTTGGGTGGGCTCAACAATGAGCAGTTCTTC.

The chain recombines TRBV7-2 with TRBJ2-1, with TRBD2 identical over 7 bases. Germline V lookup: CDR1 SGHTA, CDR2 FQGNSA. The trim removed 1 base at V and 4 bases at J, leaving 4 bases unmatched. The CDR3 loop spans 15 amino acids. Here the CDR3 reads CASSLELAEYNEQFF. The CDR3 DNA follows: TGTGCCAGCAGCTTAGAGCTAGCGGAGTACAATGAGCAGTTCTTC.

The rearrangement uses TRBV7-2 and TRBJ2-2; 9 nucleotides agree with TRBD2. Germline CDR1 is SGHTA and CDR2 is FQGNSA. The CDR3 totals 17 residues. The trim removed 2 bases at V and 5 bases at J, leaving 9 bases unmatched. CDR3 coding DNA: TGTGCCAGCAGCTTAAGGGCGTCTAGCGGGAAAACCGGGGAGCTGTTTTTT. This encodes CASSLRASSGKTGELFF.

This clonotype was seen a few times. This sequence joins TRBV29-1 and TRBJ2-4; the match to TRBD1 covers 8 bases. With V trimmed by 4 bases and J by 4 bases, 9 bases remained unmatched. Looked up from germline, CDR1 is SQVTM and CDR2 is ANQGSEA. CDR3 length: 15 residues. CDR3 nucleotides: TGCAGCGTTGGACTTCCGGACAGGGCTAAAAACATTCAGTACTTC. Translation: CSVGLPDRAKNIQYF.

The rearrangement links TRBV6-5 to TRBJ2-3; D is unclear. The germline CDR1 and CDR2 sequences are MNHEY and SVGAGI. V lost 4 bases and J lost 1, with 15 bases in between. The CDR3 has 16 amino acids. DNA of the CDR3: TGTGCCAGCAGTTCGGGCCGCTTTAGCCGCACAGATACGCAGTATTTT. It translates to CASSSGRFSRTDTQYF.

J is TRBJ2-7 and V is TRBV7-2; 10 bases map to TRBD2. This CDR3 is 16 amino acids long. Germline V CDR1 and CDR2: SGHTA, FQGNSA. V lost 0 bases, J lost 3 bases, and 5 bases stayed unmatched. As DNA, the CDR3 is TGTGCCAGCAGCTTAGCTCGGACTAGCGGACACTACGAGCAGTACTTC. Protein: CASSLARTSGHYEQYF.

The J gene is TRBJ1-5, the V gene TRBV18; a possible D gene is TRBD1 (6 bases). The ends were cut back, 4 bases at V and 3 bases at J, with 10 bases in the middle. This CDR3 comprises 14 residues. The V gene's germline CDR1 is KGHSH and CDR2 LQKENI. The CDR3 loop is CASSLRDINQPQHF. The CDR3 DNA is TGTGCCAGCTCACTCCGGGACATCAATCAGCCCCAGCATTTT.

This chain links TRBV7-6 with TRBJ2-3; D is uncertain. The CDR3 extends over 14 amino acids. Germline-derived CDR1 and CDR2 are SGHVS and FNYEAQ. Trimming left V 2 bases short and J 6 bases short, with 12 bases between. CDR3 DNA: TGTGCCAGCAGCTTAAGAGACTCCGCGGATACGCAGTATTTT. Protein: CASSLRDSADTQYF.

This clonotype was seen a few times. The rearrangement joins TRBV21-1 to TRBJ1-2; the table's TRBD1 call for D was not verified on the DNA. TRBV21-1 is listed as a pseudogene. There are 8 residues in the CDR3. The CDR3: CGKGGYTF. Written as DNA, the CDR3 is TGCGGGAAGGGTGGCTACACCTTC.

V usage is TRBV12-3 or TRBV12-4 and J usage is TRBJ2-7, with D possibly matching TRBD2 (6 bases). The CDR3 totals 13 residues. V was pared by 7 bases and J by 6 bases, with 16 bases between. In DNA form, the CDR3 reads TGTGCCAGCATTAACCGGGAGAAGGGCGAGCAGTACTTC. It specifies CASINREKGEQYF.

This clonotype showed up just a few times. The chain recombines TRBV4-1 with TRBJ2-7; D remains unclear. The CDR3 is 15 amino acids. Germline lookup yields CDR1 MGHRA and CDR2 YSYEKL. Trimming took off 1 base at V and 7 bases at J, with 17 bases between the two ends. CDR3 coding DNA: TGCGCCAGCAGCCAAGTCCTACAGTTATCAAGGGAGCAGTACTTC. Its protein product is CASSQVLQLSREQYF.